The entry below describes one TCR beta chain. At one boundary the junction diverges from the germline segment, which might be a read error. This sample was taken from a study of cytomegalovirus exposure and HLA in healthy donors. Turning to the study itself: Earlier sequencing of about 179 million T cells yielded 95 million to 120 million unique TCR beta sequences.

The CDR3 has 16 residues. Germline CDR1 and CDR2: SGHAT and FQNNGV. The PCR ran on 60 Vbeta and 13 Jbeta primers. Sequencing used immunoSEQ multiplex PCR; TCRdb keeps in-frame clones, though not all of them. Here the sample spans tens of thousands of clones, approximately 82% being singletons. The rearrangement uses TRBV11-2 and TRBJ2-2, with D perhaps matching TRBD2 (5 bases). The sequence derives from a man aged 45-65 years in good health and CMV-seronegative. Sequenced material: PBMCs. The CDR3 here is CASSPFRKTNPGEPFF. The CDR3 DNA follows: TGTGCCAGCAGCCCTTTTCGTAAGACAAACCCCGGGGAGCCGTTTTTT.